Below, 26 T cell receptor beta chains from the same sample are listed, as sequenced in a study of post-analysis software for immune sequencing data. Points from the study as a whole: About five TRBV segments (TRBV5-6, TRBV5-1 and TRBV20-1 among them) occurred more frequently in patients than in controls.

TCR beta cDNA libraries had unique molecular identifiers. Using its own MiXCR run on the PCR reads, TCRdb lists one record per CDR3 protein. The sample lists 650,000 to 850,000 distinct CDR3 sequences; under 60% were seen once. These receptors have no known antigen. Sequencing was done on a sample of blood. Source of these receptors: a girl aged 5-17 years with multiple sclerosis.

This clonotype was picked up a small number of times. V gene TRBV10-3 combines with J gene TRBJ2-5, with 11 bases fitting TRBD1. CDR3 length: 16 residues. V shed 0 bases, J shed 4 bases, and the junction held 4 bases outside the gene matches. Germline CDR1 ENHRY, CDR2 SYGVKD. The CDR3 spells CAISESIGQGAETQYF. The CDR3 DNA reads as TGTGCCATCAGTGAGTCGATCGGACAGGGGGCAGAGACCCAGTACTTC.

This sequence joins TRBV7-9 and TRBJ2-2, with TRBD2 identical over 9 bases. The V and J ends lost 5 bases and 7 bases, in that order; junction bases with no gene match: 11. The CDR3 extends over 16 amino acids. Looked up from germline, CDR1 is SEHNR and CDR2 is FQNEAQ (reference sequence). The CDR3 region is CASSSSGSPPGGELFF. CDR3 in DNA: TGTGCCAGCAGCAGTAGCGGGAGTCCCCCCGGCGGGGAGCTGTTTTTT.

V is TRBV7-6 and J is TRBJ1-4; 7 nucleotides match TRBD1. This CDR3 is 13 amino acids long. Germline CDR1 SGHVS, CDR2 FNYEAQ. Germline trimming cut 7 bases from V and 8 bases from J; bases unmatched to any gene: 7. CDR3 nucleotide sequence: TGTGCCAGCACCAGGGACAGCGGAGAAAAACTGTTTTTT. This encodes CASTRDSGEKLFF. Supplemented by reference TRBV7-6 and TRBJ1-4, the full variable domain reads GAGVSQSPRYKVTKRGQDVALRCDPISGHVSLYWYRQALGQGPEFLTYFNYEAQQDKSGLPNDRFSAERPEGSISTLTIQRTEQRDSAMYRCASTRDSGEKLFFGSGTQLSVL.

This chain links TRBV20-1 with TRBJ2-1; 7 nucleotides agree with TRBD2. The V gene end was trimmed by 6 bases and the J gene end by 4 bases; junction bases not matched to a gene: 15. The CDR3 covers 16 residues. From germline, CDR1 is DFQATT and CDR2 SNEGSKA (reference sequence). The CDR3 region is CSASSLSAGVYNEQFF. The CDR3 DNA reads TGCAGTGCCTCTTCTCTATCCGCGGGAGTTTACAATGAGCAGTTCTTC.

This chain links TRBV20-1 with TRBJ2-3; unclear D gene. Germline CDR1 reads DFQATT; CDR2 reads SNEGSKA (reference sequence). Trimming removed 1 base at V and 6 bases at J, with 5 bases between. This CDR3 has 11 residues. The CDR3 reads CSARGIDTQYF. DNA for the CDR3: TGCAGTGCTAGAGGGATCGATACGCAGTATTTT.

This clonotype was seen more than once but under ten times. This chain connects TRBV7-2 to TRBJ2-7; possible D gene TRBD2, 6 bases. The length of the CDR3 is 14 residues. Germline V gives CDR1 SGHTA, CDR2 FQGNSA. Trimming removed 1 base from V and 3 bases from J, with 10 bases in between. The CDR3 here is CASSLDGTDYEQYF. Here the CDR3 DNA reads TGTGCCAGCAGCTTAGACGGGACTGACTACGAGCAGTACTTC.

As regards this clonotype: An end of the junction differs from the germline gene, which may be a read error. J is TRBJ2-7 and V is TRBV7-2; D might be TRBD1 (6 bases). Germline loops: CDR1 SGHTA, CDR2 FQGNSA. The length of the CDR3 is 15 residues. CDR3 in amino acids: CVSSPDRAAVYEQYF. DNA for the CDR3: TGTGTCAGCAGTCCGGACAGAGCCGCAGTCTACGAGCAGTACTTC.

V is TRBV5-6 and J is TRBJ2-7; possible D gene TRBD1, 5 bases. V lost 0 bases and J 0 bases, leaving 10 bases between the germline ends. This CDR3 spans 15 amino acids. Looked up from germline, CDR1 is SGHDT and CDR2 is YYEEEE. The CDR3: CASSLGGVNSYEQYF. In DNA, the CDR3 is TGTGCCAGCAGCTTGGGGGGCGTCAACTCCTACGAGCAGTACTTC.

This clonotype has more than one count but fewer than ten. The rearrangement links TRBV15 to TRBJ1-4; D remains unclear. The germline gives CDR1 LNHNV, CDR2 YYDKDF (reference sequence). There are 15 residues in the CDR3. Trimming cost V 5 bases and J 7 bases, with 17 bases left between them. The CDR3 DNA reads TGTGCCACCAGCGACATGGACGGCGGATTTGAAAAACTGTTTTTT. Protein sequence: CATSDMDGGFEKLFF.

This clonotype has more than one count but fewer than ten. The chain recombines TRBV6-1 with TRBJ2-1; 10 bases fit TRBD2. CDR3 length: 15 residues. Germline V gene sequence: CDR1 MNHNS, CDR2 SASEGT. Trimming cost V 2 bases and J 7 bases; bases outside gene matches: 5. The CDR3 DNA is TGTGCCAGCAGTGAATCTAGCGGGGGAAAGAATGAGCAGTTCTTC. Its translation is CASSESSGGKNEQFF.

V and J are TRBV10-3 and TRBJ2-5, with TRBD2 matching 10 bases. Germline CDR1 is ENHRY and CDR2 is SYGVKD. This CDR3 spans 16 amino acids. Germline trimming cut 8 bases from V and 0 bases from J; bases unmatched to any gene: 9. In DNA, the CDR3 is TGTGCCATCTCCCGGACTAGCGGACCAGACCAAGAGACCCAGTACTTC. It yields the protein CAISRTSGPDQETQYF.

The rearrangement uses TRBV3-1 and TRBJ2-1, with D perhaps matching TRBD1 (6 bases). The CDR3 has 15 residues. The V gene's germline CDR1 is LGHDT and CDR2 YNNKEL (reference sequence). The V gene lost 5 bases and the J gene lost 6 bases, with 17 bases spanning the gap. The CDR3 loop reads CASSYGQMVTNEQFF. In DNA form, the CDR3 reads TGTGCCAGCAGCTACGGACAGATGGTAACCAATGAGCAGTTCTTC.

This rearrangement joins TRBV27 to TRBJ2-6, with D uncertain. V shed 2 bases and J shed 4 bases, with 15 bases lying between them. The germline gives CDR1 MNHEY, CDR2 SMNVEV (reference sequence). The CDR3 length is 17 residues. Here the CDR3 DNA reads TGTGCCAGCAGTTTAGAGGTTGGGGTCAGGGGGGCCAACGTCCTGACTTTC. Its translation: CASSLEVGVRGANVLTF.

The chain recombines TRBV27 with TRBJ1-2; 8 bases agree with TRBD1. CDR1 is MNHEY, CDR2 SMNVEV, per germline (reference sequence). There are 14 residues in the CDR3. V trimming: 5 bases; J trimming: 5 bases; junction bases outside the gene matches: 7. The CDR3 coding sequence is TGTGCCAGCAGTCCAGGGGGCGTTCGGTATGGCTACACCTTC. Its translation is CASSPGGVRYGYTF.

DNA of the CDR3: TGCAGCGTTGAAGATTCACCCTCTAACTATGGCTACACCTTC. Protein: CSVEDSPSNYGYTF. V usage is TRBV29-1 and J usage is TRBJ1-2; no clear D. There are 14 residues in the CDR3. V shed 0 bases and J shed 0 bases, with 8 bases lying between them. Germline V lookup: CDR1 SQVTM, CDR2 ANQGSEA.

The J gene is TRBJ1-2, the V gene TRBV18; TRBD1 agrees at 7 bases. The ends lost 3 bases at V and 3 bases at J; junction bases unmatched: 10. CDR1 is KGHSH, CDR2 LQKENI, per germline. This CDR3 contains 16 residues. Here the CDR3 reads CASSPKRQGWDYGYTF. In nucleotides, the CDR3 is TGTGCCAGCTCACCCAAGAGACAGGGATGGGACTATGGCTACACCTTC. Full variable domain (rest looked up from reference TRBV18 and TRBJ1-2): NAGVMQNPRHLVRRRGQEARLRCSPMKGHSHVYWYRQLPEEGLKFMVYLQKENIIDESGMPKERFSAEFPKEGPSILRIQQVVRGDSAAYFCASSPKRQGWDYGYTFGSGTRLTVV.

This clonotype was found once. The chain is built from TRBV12-3 or TRBV12-4 and TRBJ1-1; 8 bases are a match to TRBD1. The CDR3 covers 14 residues. V dropped 5 bases and J dropped 6; count of bases not matched to a gene: 8. DNA of the CDR3: TGTGCCAGCAGTCGACAGGGGCAGGTCGCTGAAGCTTTCTTT. This codes for CASSRQGQVAEAFF.

This clonotype was detected only a few times. The rearrangement uses TRBV27 and TRBJ1-1; D is unclear. This CDR3 region has 11 residues. The germline V gene encodes CDR1 MNHEY and CDR2 SMNVEV (reference sequence). V dropped 8 bases and J dropped 7 bases, with 11 bases sitting between them. Written as DNA, the CDR3 is TGTGCCAGCCTACAACGGGATGAAGCTTTCTTT. Amino acid sequence: CASLQRDEAFF.

This clonotype has just a few counts. The chain carries TRBV6-5 and TRBJ2-7; tentatively, D is TRBD1 (5 bases). Trimming pared 2 bases from V and 3 bases from J, leaving 11 bases between. Germline-derived CDR1 and CDR2 are MNHEY and SVGAGI. This CDR3 is 14 amino acids long. The CDR3: CASSYRRTSYEQYF. The CDR3 DNA sequence: TGTGCCAGCAGTTACCGACGGACAAGCTACGAGCAGTACTTC.

The J gene is TRBJ2-5, the V gene TRBV3-1, with 8 bases fitting TRBD2. The end of the DNA aligns better with TRBJ2-7, so the J call may be wrong. The CDR3 has 14 amino acids. Germline V gives CDR1 LGHDT, CDR2 YNNKEL (reference sequence). The CDR3 region is CASSISGTRNEQYF. CDR3 coding DNA: TGTGCCAGCAGCATTAGCGGGACCCGGAACGAGCAGTACTTC.

The chain has TRBV6-2 or TRBV6-3 and TRBJ2-1, with 10 bases that match TRBD2. Germline assignment: CDR1 MNHEY and CDR2 SVGEGT. This CDR3 contains 15 residues. Trimming removed 8 bases from V and 5 bases from J; junction bases left unmatched: 9. CDR3 residues: CASATTSGPNNEQFF. CDR3 nucleotides: TGTGCCAGCGCGACGACTAGCGGGCCCAACAATGAGCAGTTCTTC.

The genes are TRBV27 and TRBJ2-3; 7 nucleotides match TRBD2. Germline V gene data show CDR1 as MNHEY and CDR2 as SMNVEV (reference sequence). J lost 5 bases, V lost 2 bases, and 10 bases had no gene match. This CDR3 spans 16 amino acids. The CDR3 protein is CASSLLGSAGVDTQYF. The CDR3, as DNA: TGTGCCAGCAGTTTACTTGGGTCCGCGGGAGTAGATACGCAGTATTTT.

This clonotype came up a few times. The V call is TRBV7-3, the J call TRBJ2-5; D may be TRBD2 (5 bases). CDR3 length equals 14 residues. The V gene's germline CDR1 is SGHTA and CDR2 FQGTGA. Between the trimmed V and J ends, which lost 5 bases and 1 base, there was a span of 11 bases. CDR3 DNA: TGTGCCAGCAGCCCCAGCGGACTCCAAGAGACCCAGTACTTC. Residues: CASSPSGLQETQYF. The full variable domain, its missing parts supplied by reference TRBV7-3 and TRBJ2-5, is GAGVSQTPSNKVTEKGKYVELRCDPISGHTALYWYRQSLGQGPEFLIYFQGTGAADDSGLPNDRFFAVRPEGSVSTLKIQRTERGDSAVYLCASSPSGLQETQYFGPGTRLLVL.

This clonotype showed up just a few times. The chain couples TRBV20-1 to TRBJ2-5; 13 nucleotides align to TRBD2. Germline V gene lookup returns CDR1 DFQATT and CDR2 SNEGSKA (reference sequence). V was clipped by 3 bases and J by 2 bases; unmatched bases: 6. There are 16 residues in the CDR3. CDR3 sequence reads: CSASGLLAGGQETQYF. CDR3 nucleotides: TGCAGTGCTAGTGGGTTACTAGCGGGAGGGCAAGAGACCCAGTACTTC.

This rearrangement joins TRBV11-2 to TRBJ2-1; TRBD2 might be the D (6 bases). From germline, CDR1 is SGHAT and CDR2 FQNNGV. V was pared by 3 bases and J by 6 bases, with 18 bases between. The CDR3 has 16 residues. CDR3 DNA: TGTGCCAGCAGCTTTGCCGGGACTCTACTTCTCAATGAGCAGTTCTTC. Translating gives CASSFAGTLLLNEQFF. Together with reference TRBV11-2 and TRBJ2-1, the CDR3 gives the full variable domain: EAGVAQSPRYKIIEKRQSVAFWCNPISGHATLYWYQQILGQGPKLLIQFQNNGVVDDSQLPKDRFSAERLKGVDSTLKIQPAKLEDSAVYLCASSFAGTLLLNEQFFGPGTRLTVL.

This chain links TRBV27 with TRBJ2-2, with D possibly being TRBD1 (5 bases). Germline values: CDR1 MNHEY, CDR2 SMNVEV (reference sequence). Trimming removed 3 bases at V and 4 bases at J, with 12 bases between. The CDR3 contains 15 residues. The CDR3 reads CASSLVQESTGELFF. CDR3 sequence (DNA): TGTGCCAGCAGTTTGGTACAGGAGAGCACCGGGGAGCTGTTTTTT.